This TCR beta chain was retrieved from a study of T cell responses to AZD1222 COVID-19 vaccine. Sequencing used immunoSEQ multiplex PCR; TCRdb keeps in-frame clones, though not all of them. This sample carries roughly 180,000 clones, 90% of them seen once, and the ten largest clones take approximately 2.8%. The CDR3 totals 17 residues. This sequence was found in an adult in good health. The sample consisted of peripheral blood, taken on day 0 of AZD1222 vaccination. This chain uses TRBV1 with TRBJ2-3; the D call of TRBD2 is as the table states it, not checked on the DNA. TRBV1 is flagged as a pseudogene. This CDR3 reads CTSSQDGLVHPTDTQYF. The CDR3 nucleotides read TGCACCAGCAGCCAAGACGGCCTAGTGCACCCCACAGATACGCAGTATTTT.